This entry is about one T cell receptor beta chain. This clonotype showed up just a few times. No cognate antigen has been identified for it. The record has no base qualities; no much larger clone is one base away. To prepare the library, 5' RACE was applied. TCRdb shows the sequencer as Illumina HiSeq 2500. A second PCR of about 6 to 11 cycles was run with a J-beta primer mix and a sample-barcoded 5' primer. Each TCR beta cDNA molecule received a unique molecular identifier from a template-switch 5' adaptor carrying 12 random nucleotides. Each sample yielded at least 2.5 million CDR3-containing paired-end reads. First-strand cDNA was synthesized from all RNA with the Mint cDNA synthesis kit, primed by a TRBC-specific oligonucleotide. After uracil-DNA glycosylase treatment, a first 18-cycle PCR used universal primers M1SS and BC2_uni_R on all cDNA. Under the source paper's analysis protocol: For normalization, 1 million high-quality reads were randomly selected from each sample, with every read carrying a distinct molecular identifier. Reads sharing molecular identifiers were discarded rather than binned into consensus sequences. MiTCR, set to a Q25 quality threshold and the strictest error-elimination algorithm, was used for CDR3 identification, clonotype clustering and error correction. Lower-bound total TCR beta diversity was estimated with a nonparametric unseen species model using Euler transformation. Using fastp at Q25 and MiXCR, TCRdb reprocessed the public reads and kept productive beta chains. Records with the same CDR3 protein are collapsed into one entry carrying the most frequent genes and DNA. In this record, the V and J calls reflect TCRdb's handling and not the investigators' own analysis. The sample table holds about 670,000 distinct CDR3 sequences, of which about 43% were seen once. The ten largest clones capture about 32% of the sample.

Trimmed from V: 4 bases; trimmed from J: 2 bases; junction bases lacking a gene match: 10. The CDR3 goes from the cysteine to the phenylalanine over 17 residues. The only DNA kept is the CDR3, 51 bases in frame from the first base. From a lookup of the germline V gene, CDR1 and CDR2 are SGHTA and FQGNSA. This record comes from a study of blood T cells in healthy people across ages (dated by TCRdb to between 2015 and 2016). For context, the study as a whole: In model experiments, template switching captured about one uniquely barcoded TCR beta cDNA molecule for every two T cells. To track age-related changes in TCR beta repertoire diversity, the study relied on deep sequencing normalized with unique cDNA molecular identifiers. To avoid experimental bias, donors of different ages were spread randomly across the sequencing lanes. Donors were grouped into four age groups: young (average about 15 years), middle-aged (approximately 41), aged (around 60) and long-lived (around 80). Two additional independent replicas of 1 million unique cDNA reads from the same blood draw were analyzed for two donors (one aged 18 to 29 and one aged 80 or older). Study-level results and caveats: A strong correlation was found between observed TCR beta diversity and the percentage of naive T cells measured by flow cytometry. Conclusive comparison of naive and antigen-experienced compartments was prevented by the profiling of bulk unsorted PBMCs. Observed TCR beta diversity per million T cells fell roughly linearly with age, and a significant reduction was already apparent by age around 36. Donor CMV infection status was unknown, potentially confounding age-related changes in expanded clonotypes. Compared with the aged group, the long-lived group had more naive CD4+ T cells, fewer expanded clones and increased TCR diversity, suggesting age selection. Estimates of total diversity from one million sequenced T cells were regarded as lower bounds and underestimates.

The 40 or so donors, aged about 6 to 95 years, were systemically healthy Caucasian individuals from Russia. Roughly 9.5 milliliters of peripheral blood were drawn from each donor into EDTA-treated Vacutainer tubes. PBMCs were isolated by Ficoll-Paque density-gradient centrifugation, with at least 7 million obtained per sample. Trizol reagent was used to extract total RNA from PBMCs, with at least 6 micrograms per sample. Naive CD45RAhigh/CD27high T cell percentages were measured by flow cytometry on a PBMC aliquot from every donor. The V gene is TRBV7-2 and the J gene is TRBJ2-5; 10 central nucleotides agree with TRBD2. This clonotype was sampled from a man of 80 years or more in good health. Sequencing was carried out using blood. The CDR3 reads CASSSPGLARPQETQYF. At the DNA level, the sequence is TGTGCCAGCAGCTCCCCGGGACTAGCGCGACCACAAGAGACCCAGTACTTC.